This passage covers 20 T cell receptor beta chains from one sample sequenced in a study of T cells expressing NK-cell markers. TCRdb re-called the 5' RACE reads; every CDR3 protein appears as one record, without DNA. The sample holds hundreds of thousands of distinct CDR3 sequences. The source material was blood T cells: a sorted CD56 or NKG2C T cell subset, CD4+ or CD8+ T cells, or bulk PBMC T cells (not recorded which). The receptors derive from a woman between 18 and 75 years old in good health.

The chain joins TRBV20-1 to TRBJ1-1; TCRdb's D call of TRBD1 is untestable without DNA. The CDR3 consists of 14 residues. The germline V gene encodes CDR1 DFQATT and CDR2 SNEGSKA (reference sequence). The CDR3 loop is CSAHEQGPGTEAFF.

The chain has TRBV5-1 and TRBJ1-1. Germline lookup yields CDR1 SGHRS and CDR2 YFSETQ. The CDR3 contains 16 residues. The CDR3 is CASSLAGGDGRTEAFF.

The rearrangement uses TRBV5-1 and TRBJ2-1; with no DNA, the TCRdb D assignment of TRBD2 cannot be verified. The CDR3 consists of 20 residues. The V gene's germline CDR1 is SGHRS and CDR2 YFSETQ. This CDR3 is CASSSTGTSGYQQGYNEQFF. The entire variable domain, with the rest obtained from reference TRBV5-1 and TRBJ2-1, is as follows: KAGVTQTPRYLIKTRGQQVTLSCSPISGHRSVSWYQQTPGQGLQFLFEYFSETQRNKGNFPGRFSGRQFSNSRSEMNVSTLELGDSALYLCASSSTGTSGYQQGYNEQFFGPGTRLTVL.

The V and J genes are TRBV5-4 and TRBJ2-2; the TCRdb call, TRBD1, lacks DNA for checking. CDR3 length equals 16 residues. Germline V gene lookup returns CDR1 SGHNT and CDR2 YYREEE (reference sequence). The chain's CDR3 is CASSLEGVKNTGELFF. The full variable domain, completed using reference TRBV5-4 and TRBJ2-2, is ETGVTQSPTHLIKTRGQQVTLRCSSQSGHNTVSWYQQALGQGPQFIFQYYREEENGRGNFPPRFSGLQFPNYSSELNVNALELDDSALYLCASSLEGVKNTGELFFGEGSRLTVL.

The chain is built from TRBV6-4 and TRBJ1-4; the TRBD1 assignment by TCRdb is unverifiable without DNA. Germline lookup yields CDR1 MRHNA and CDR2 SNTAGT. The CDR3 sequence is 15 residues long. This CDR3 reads CASSDGTVANEKLFF.

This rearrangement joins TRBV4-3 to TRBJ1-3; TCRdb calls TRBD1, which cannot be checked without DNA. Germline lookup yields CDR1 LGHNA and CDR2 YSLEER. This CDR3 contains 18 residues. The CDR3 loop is CASSQEYISARSGNTIYF.

The CDR3 region is CASSLSQLVTEKETQYF. This chain links TRBV12-3 or TRBV12-4 with TRBJ2-5. The CDR3 is 17 amino acids.

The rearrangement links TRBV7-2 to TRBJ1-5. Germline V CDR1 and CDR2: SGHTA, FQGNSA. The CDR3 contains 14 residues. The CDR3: CASSIAGSNQPQHF.

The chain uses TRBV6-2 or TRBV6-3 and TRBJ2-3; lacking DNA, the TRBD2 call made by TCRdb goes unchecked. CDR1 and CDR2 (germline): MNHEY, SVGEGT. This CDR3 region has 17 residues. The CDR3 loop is CASSTLPGLAGTDTQYF.

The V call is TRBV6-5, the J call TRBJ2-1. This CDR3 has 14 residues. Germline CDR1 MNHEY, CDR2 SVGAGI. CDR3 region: CASSYDSSYNEQFF.

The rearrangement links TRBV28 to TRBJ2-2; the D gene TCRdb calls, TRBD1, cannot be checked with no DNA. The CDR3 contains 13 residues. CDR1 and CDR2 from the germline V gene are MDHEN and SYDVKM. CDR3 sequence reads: CASNGGHTGELFF.

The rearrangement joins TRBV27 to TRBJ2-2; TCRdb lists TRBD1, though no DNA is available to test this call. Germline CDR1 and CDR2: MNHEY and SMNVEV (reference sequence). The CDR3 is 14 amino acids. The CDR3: CASLRQGYTGELFF.

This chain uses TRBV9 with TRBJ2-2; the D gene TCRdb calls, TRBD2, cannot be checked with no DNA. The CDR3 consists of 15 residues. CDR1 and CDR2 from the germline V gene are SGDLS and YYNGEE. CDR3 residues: CASSVDGLVTGELFF.

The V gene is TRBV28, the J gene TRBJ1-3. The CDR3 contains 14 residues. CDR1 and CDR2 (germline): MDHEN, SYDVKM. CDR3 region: CASRPMGISGTIYF.

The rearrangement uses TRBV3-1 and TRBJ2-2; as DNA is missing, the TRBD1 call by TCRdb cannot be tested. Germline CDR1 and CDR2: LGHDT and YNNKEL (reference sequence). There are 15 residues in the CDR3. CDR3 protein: CASMTGGRGTGELFF.

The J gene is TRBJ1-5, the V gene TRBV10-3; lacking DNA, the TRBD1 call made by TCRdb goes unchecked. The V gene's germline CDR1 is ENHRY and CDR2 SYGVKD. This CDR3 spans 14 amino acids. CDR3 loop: CAISEQGLGQPQHF.

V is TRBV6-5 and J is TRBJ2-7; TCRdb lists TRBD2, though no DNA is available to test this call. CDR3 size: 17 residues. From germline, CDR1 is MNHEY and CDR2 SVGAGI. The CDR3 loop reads CASSYSRGLAGYYEQYF.

The CDR3: CASSSGNIQYF. The rearrangement uses TRBV7-2 and TRBJ2-4. Germline-derived CDR1 and CDR2 are SGHTA and FQGNSA. This CDR3 has 11 amino acids.

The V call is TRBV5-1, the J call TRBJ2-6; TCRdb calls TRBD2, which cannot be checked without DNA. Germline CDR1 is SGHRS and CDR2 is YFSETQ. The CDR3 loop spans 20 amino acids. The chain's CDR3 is CASSPTGRLHEGSGANVLTF.

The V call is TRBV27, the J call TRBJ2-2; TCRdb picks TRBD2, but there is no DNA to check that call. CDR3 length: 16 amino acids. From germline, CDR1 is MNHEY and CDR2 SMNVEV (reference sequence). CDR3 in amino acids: CASSPTSGRESGELFF.